The 28 T cell receptor beta chains reported below all come from one sample, sequenced in a study of control samples from healthy donors and cancer patients. The assay was immunoSEQ multiplex PCR, and TCRdb's table has in-frame clones only and misses some. The sample yields about 110,000 clones, about four fifths seen once. Sequenced material: blood. The receptors originated from a woman aged 45-65 years in good health.

The chain couples TRBV2 to TRBJ1-4; D unresolved. The germline V gene has CDR1 SNHLY and CDR2 FYNNEI. Trimming took 6 bases from V and 14 from J, leaving 13 bases between them. This CDR3 has 11 amino acids. The CDR3 spells CASSREGSLFF. The CDR3 nucleotides read TGTGCCAGCAGCCGGGAAGGAAGCCTGTTTTTT. The full variable domain, in which reference TRBV2 and TRBJ1-4 provide the parts outside the CDR3, is EPEVTQTPSHQVTQMGQEVILRCVPISNHLYFYWYRQILGQKVEFLVSFYNNEISEKSEIFDDQFSVERPDGSNFTLKIRSTKLEDSAMYFCASSREGSLFFGSGTQLSVL.

This sequence joins TRBV9 and TRBJ1-2, with 7 bases matching TRBD1. CDR1 and CDR2 (germline): SGDLS, YYNGEE. CDR3 size: 15 residues. J lost 4 bases, V lost 6 bases, and 12 bases had no gene match. The CDR3 DNA reads TGTGCCAGCACCTCCTCCTTGACAGGGAGCTATGGCTACACCTTC. The encoded protein is CASTSSLTGSYGYTF.

This clone was recorded once. The genes are TRBV9 and TRBJ1-2, with no clear D. Germline CDR1 SGDLS, CDR2 YYNGEE. V was pared by 3 bases and J by 4 bases, with 13 bases between. The CDR3 spans 14 residues. CDR3 bases: TGTGCCAGCAGCGGACCCGACACTAGCTATGGCTACACCTTC. It codes for CASSGPDTSYGYTF.

This chain uses TRBV29-1 with TRBJ1-2; TRBD1 is a possible D gene (5 bases). This CDR3 is 12 amino acids long. Trimming shortened V by 5 bases and J by 2 bases, and 9 bases separated the two germline ends. The germline gives CDR1 SQVTM, CDR2 ANQGSEA. CDR3 DNA: TGCAGCGTTTCGGCAGGGAACTATGGCTACACCTTC. Translated: CSVSAGNYGYTF.

This chain links TRBV11-2 with TRBJ2-3; maybe TRBD2 (6 bases). This CDR3 spans 18 amino acids. Germline-derived CDR1 and CDR2 are SGHAT and FQNNGV. Trimming shortened V by 0 bases and J by 2 bases, and 18 bases separated the two germline ends. As DNA, the CDR3 is TGTGCCAGCAGCTTAGATTGGCGGGGCCACATGTCCACAGATACGCAGTATTTT. Amino acids: CASSLDWRGHMSTDTQYF.

This clone has only one observation. The rearrangement uses TRBV5-8 and TRBJ1-4; no reliable D call. Germline V gene data show CDR1 as SGHTS and CDR2 as YDEGEE. This CDR3 has 17 residues. V was cut by 3 bases and J by 6 bases, with 21 bases left in between. Written as DNA, the CDR3 is TGTGCCAGCAGCTCGGGATTTACCTCGGGGTTTGATGAAAAACTGTTTTTT. Encoded protein: CASSSGFTSGFDEKLFF.

V and J are TRBV6-5 and TRBJ1-2, with 7 bases aligning to TRBD1. The CDR3 runs 14 residues. The germline V gene encodes CDR1 MNHEY and CDR2 SVGAGI. Trimming took 2 bases from V and 6 from J; bases not matched to a gene: 6. CDR3 coding DNA: TGTGCCAGCAGTTACGGGACAGAGATGGATGGCTACACCTTC. It encodes CASSYGTEMDGYTF.

The rearrangement links TRBV6-5 to TRBJ1-5; D unclear. Trimming cost V 5 bases and J 7 bases, with 15 bases left between them. Germline V gene data show CDR1 as MNHEY and CDR2 as SVGAGI. This CDR3 is 14 amino acids long. Here the CDR3 reads CASSPGSGHQPQHF. CDR3 DNA: TGTGCCAGCAGTCCGGGGAGTGGGCACCAGCCCCAGCATTTT.

The rearrangement joins TRBV9 to TRBJ2-1; 7 bases align to TRBD1. J gave up 6 bases and V 3 bases, and 12 bases lay outside the gene matches. There are 16 residues in the CDR3. Germline lookup yields CDR1 SGDLS and CDR2 YYNGEE. CDR3 DNA: TGTGCCAGCAGCGAGACCGGGACAGTCCGGTTCAATGAGCAGTTCTTC. As protein: CASSETGTVRFNEQFF. The full variable domain, rest sourced from reference TRBV9 and TRBJ2-1, is DSGVTQTPKHLITATGQRVTLRCSPRSGDLSVYWYQQSLDQGLQFLIQYYNGEERAKGNILERFSAQQFPDLHSELNLSSLELGDSALYFCASSETGTVRFNEQFFGPGTRLTVL.

The chain recombines TRBV28 with TRBJ1-4; D unresolved. CDR3 length: 15 amino acids. Germline V gene lookup returns CDR1 MDHEN and CDR2 SYDVKM. V was pared by 3 bases and J by 5 bases, with 13 bases between. CDR3 loop: CASSFSGNRNEKLFF. The CDR3 bases are TGTGCCAGCAGTTTCTCGGGAAATAGGAATGAAAAACTGTTTTTT.

The chain has TRBV7-3 and TRBJ1-1; no reliable D call. The CDR3 runs to 14 residues. CDR1 is SGHTA and CDR2 is FQGTGA in the germline V gene. V was clipped by 2 bases and J by 1 base, with 8 bases between them. The CDR3 reads CASSLGKGNTEAFF. CDR3 coding DNA: TGTGCCAGCAGCTTAGGGAAAGGGAACACTGAAGCTTTCTTT.

This clone came up a few times. V is TRBV6-6 and J is TRBJ2-1, with D perhaps TRBD1 or TRBD2 (6 bases each). The CDR3 loop spans 13 amino acids. The V gene lost 7 bases and the J gene lost 5 bases, with 12 bases spanning the gap. CDR1 and CDR2 (germline): MNHNY, SVGAGI (reference sequence). DNA of the CDR3: TGTGCCAGCACAGGGGAGGTCCACAATGAGCAGTTCTTC. Residues: CASTGEVHNEQFF.

The chain recombines TRBV9 with TRBJ2-3; D may be TRBD2 (7 bases). Germline V CDR1 and CDR2: SGDLS, YYNGEE. V was shortened by 4 bases and J by 4 bases, with 19 bases between the two germline ends. The CDR3 consists of 16 residues. The CDR3 is CASSPGRGGASDTQYF. The CDR3, as DNA: TGTGCCAGCAGCCCAGGGCGAGGGGGGGCATCAGATACGCAGTATTTT.

J is TRBJ2-7 and V is TRBV19; D may be TRBD1 (8 bases). V was clipped by 3 bases and J by 7 bases, with 19 bases between them. The length of the CDR3 is 15 residues. CDR1 and CDR2 (germline): LNHDA, SQIVND (reference sequence). CDR3 sequence: CASSIGEGRGREQYF. The CDR3 DNA sequence: TGTGCCAGTAGTATCGGGGAGGGCAGGGGGCGAGAGCAGTACTTC.

This chain connects TRBV3-1 (or the pseudogene TRBV3-2) to TRBJ2-5; 8 bases match TRBD2. This CDR3 has 17 residues. Germline V gives CDR1 LGHDT, CDR2 YNNKEL (reference sequence). The ends lost 5 bases at V and 0 bases at J; junction bases unmatched: 11. CDR3 protein: CASSRKGSGVYQETQYF. Written as DNA, the CDR3 is TGTGCCAGCAGCAGAAAAGGTAGCGGGGTGTACCAAGAGACCCAGTACTTC.

The chain uses TRBV6-6 and TRBJ1-4; a possible D gene is TRBD1 (6 bases). The CDR3 length is 13 residues. The V gene lost 5 bases and the J gene lost 4 bases, with 8 bases spanning the gap. The germline V gene encodes CDR1 MNHNY and CDR2 SVGAGI (reference sequence). The chain's CDR3 is CASSGQINEKLFF. CDR3 bases: TGTGCCAGCAGTGGACAGATTAATGAAAAACTGTTTTTT.

The chain links TRBV28 to TRBJ1-1; 7 bases align to TRBD1. V was pared by 6 bases and J by 5 bases, with 6 bases of the junction left unmatched. Germline values: CDR1 MDHEN, CDR2 SYDVKM. The CDR3 consists of 13 residues. Written as DNA, the CDR3 is TGTGCCAGCAGGGAGGGGGCCAGGACTGAAGCTTTCTTT. Translation: CASREGARTEAFF.

The chain joins TRBV14 to TRBJ1-5; 8 bases match TRBD1. The germline gives CDR1 SGHDN, CDR2 FVKESK. Trimming took 4 bases from V and 1 from J; bases not matched to a gene: 6. CDR3 length: 16 residues. CDR3 residues: CASSLTGGRSNQPQHF. DNA of the CDR3: TGTGCCAGCAGCCTTACAGGGGGAAGAAGCAATCAGCCCCAGCATTTT.

V usage is TRBV28 and J usage is TRBJ1-6; no firm D call. The V gene lost 5 bases and the J gene lost 7 bases, with 12 bases spanning the gap. Germline lookup yields CDR1 MDHEN and CDR2 SYDVKM. CDR3 length: 14 residues. CDR3: CASSIQVANSPLHF. The CDR3 DNA sequence: TGTGCCAGCAGTATCCAGGTTGCGAATTCACCCCTCCACTTT.

A few counts support this clone. The gene calls are TRBV19 and TRBJ2-1; 10 bases are shared with TRBD2. V was clipped by 3 bases and J by 6 bases; unmatched bases: 2. The CDR3 has 14 amino acids. Germline V CDR1 and CDR2: LNHDA, SQIVND (reference sequence). The CDR3 sequence: CASSIQRGGNEQFF. The CDR3 region has the DNA TGTGCCAGTAGTATCCAGCGGGGGGGCAATGAGCAGTTCTTC.

The rearrangement joins TRBV21-1 to TRBJ1-5. TRBV21-1 is recorded as a pseudogene. This CDR3 region has 16 residues. CDR3 residues: CASSKGAYYSNQPQHF. The CDR3 DNA follows: TGTGCCAGCAGCAAAGGGGCATACTATAGCAATCAGCCCCAGCATTTT.

This clone was recorded a few times. The chain combines TRBV5-1 with TRBJ2-7; D not resolved. The CDR3 totals 13 residues. Germline V gives CDR1 SGHRS, CDR2 YFSETQ. The ends were cut back, 0 bases at V and 5 bases at J, with 9 bases in the middle. This chain's CDR3 is CASSLASADEQYF. The DNA of the CDR3 is TGCGCCAGCAGCTTGGCTTCAGCAGACGAGCAGTACTTC.

This chain links TRBV7-2 with TRBJ2-7; no clear D. The germline V gene encodes CDR1 SGHTA and CDR2 FQGNSA. The V end lost 2 bases, the J end lost 2 bases, and 7 bases lay between the germline ends. There are 13 residues in the CDR3. CDR3 bases: TGTGCCAGCAGCTTAAGGCAGACCTACGAGCAGTACTTC. Amino acid sequence: CASSLRQTYEQYF.

The rearrangement joins TRBV11-3 to TRBJ2-1; 7 bases agree with TRBD2. J lost 5 bases, V lost 5 bases, and 6 bases had no gene match. This CDR3 has 14 residues. Per the germline V gene, CDR1 is SGHNT and CDR2 is YENEEA. CDR3 bases: TGTGCCAGCAGCCTGCTAGCGGTTGACAATGAGCAGTTCTTC. Translated, it gives CASSLLAVDNEQFF.

The table lists this clone with a few counts. The genes are TRBV27 and TRBJ1-2, with 8 bases matching TRBD1. From germline, CDR1 is MNHEY and CDR2 SMNVEV (reference sequence). After removal of 4 bases from V and 0 bases from J, the junction contained 1 base not matched to a gene. CDR3 length equals 14 residues. The CDR3 bases are TGTGCCAGCAGTTGGACAGGGCCTAACTATGGCTACACCTTC. Translating gives CASSWTGPNYGYTF.

The J gene is TRBJ2-2, the V gene TRBV20-1; D not certain. V shed 6 bases and J shed 1 base, with 3 bases lying between them. Germline lookup yields CDR1 DFQATT and CDR2 SNEGSKA (reference sequence). This CDR3 comprises 11 residues. The CDR3 sequence: CSAGNTGELFF. The CDR3 DNA is TGCAGTGCCGGGAACACCGGGGAGCTGTTTTTT.

The chain carries TRBV24-1 and TRBJ1-5, with 8 nucleotides matching TRBD1. Germline loops: CDR1 KGHDR, CDR2 SFDVKD. This CDR3 spans 19 amino acids. V dropped 3 bases and J dropped 6; count of bases not matched to a gene: 18. The CDR3 DNA reads TGTGCCACCAGTGATGCCGGACAGGGAGAGGGAGTGGGGAGTCAGCCCCAGCATTTT. Translating it yields CATSDAGQGEGVGSQPQHF.

The V call is TRBV7-9, the J call TRBJ2-5; no clear D. Trimming removed 1 base at V and 2 bases at J, with 11 bases between. The germline V gene encodes CDR1 SEHNR and CDR2 FQNEAQ (reference sequence). The CDR3 length is 15 residues. The chain's CDR3 is CASSLGSEKQETQYF. CDR3 nucleotides: TGTGCCAGCAGCTTAGGATCGGAGAAGCAAGAGACCCAGTACTTC.